A single sample is the source of the 31 T cell receptor beta chains below, sequenced in a study of OX40 agonist ivuxolimab in advanced cancers. Some clones are missing from TCRdb's copy, which holds only in-frame ones; the method was immunoSEQ multiplex PCR. This sample has about 94,000 clones; about 93% occur once, and the top ten carry about 0.89%. Sequencing used CD4+ or CD8+ T cells sorted from blood, obtained in a trial of the OX40 agonist ivuxolimab. These receptors were taken from an adult with an advanced solid tumor such as melanoma, head and neck, liver or kidney cancer.

This clone was found once. The chain is built from TRBV11-2 and TRBJ1-2; D is ambiguous. This CDR3 has 15 residues. V was cut by 0 bases and J by 4 bases, with 12 bases left in between. The V gene's germline CDR1 is SGHAT and CDR2 FQNNGV. CDR3 loop: CASSLEPGSFYGYTF. Written as DNA, the CDR3 is TGTGCCAGCAGCTTAGAGCCCGGCAGCTTCTATGGCTACACCTTC.

V and J are TRBV27 and TRBJ1-5; D is ambiguous. This CDR3 spans 15 amino acids. V was shortened by 2 bases and J by 0 bases, with 8 bases between the two germline ends. In germline, CDR1 is MNHEY, CDR2 SMNVEV (reference sequence). For the CDR3, the DNA is TGTGCCAGCAGTTTAAACGTCTATAGCAATCAGCCCCAGCATTTT. Protein product: CASSLNVYSNQPQHF.

This chain links TRBV19 with TRBJ1-6; maybe TRBD1 (6 bases). Trimming shortened V by 5 bases and J by 8 bases, and 16 bases separated the two germline ends. Germline V CDR1 and CDR2: LNHDA, SQIVND (reference sequence). The CDR3 has 15 amino acids. CDR3 sequence: CASSLGGGAYSPLHF. CDR3 sequence (DNA): TGTGCCAGTAGTCTGGGGGGGGGCGCTTATTCACCCCTCCACTTT.

The chain is built from TRBV9 and TRBJ2-2; 8 bases are shared with TRBD2. Germline V lookup: CDR1 SGDLS, CDR2 YYNGEE. The CDR3 has 16 residues. The V and J ends lost 4 bases and 4 bases, in that order; junction bases with no gene match: 9. The CDR3 is CASSLDSGTFTGELFF. CDR3 nucleotide sequence: TGTGCCAGCAGCCTAGATAGCGGGACCTTCACCGGGGAGCTGTTTTTT.

J is TRBJ2-7 and V is TRBV15, with no clear D. The CDR3 covers 15 residues. V dropped 0 bases and J dropped 3 bases, with 12 bases sitting between them. CDR1 is LNHNV, CDR2 YYDKDF, per germline (reference sequence). This chain's CDR3 is CATSRDPGSVYEQYF. The CDR3 DNA reads as TGTGCCACCAGCAGAGATCCCGGATCTGTCTACGAGCAGTACTTC.

The V and J genes are TRBV11-2 and TRBJ2-1; possibly TRBD2 for D (6 bases). The CDR3 covers 17 residues. The V and J ends lost 1 base and 9 bases respectively, with 22 bases between them. The V gene's germline CDR1 is SGHAT and CDR2 FQNNGV. Here the CDR3 DNA reads TGTGCCAGCAGCTTAGGGGGAACAGCGGGCCGTCGGGGTGAGCAGTTCTTC. Translated, it gives CASSLGGTAGRRGEQFF.

This clone was seen just once. At one boundary the junction diverges from the germline segment, which might be a read error. The chain employs TRBV25-1 and TRBJ2-1; 9 bases match TRBD2. The CDR3 contains 14 residues. Germline values: CDR1 MGHDK, CDR2 SYGVNS. CDR3 amino acids: CASSDGRGRAFWVF. CDR3 nucleotide sequence: TGTGCCAGCAGTGATGGGCGCGGGAGGGCCTTCTGGGTCTTC.

There are a few counts of this clone. The genes are TRBV4-2 and TRBJ1-3, with no clear D. Looked up from germline, CDR1 is LGHNA and CDR2 is YNFKEQ. CDR3 length: 18 residues. V lost 3 bases to trimming and J lost 0 bases, with 18 bases between them. The CDR3 nucleotides read TGTGCCAGCAGCCACCATAGGCAAGCAAACAGCTCTGGAAACACCATATATTTT. Protein: CASSHHRQANSSGNTIYF.

This chain connects TRBV5-4 to TRBJ2-5, with unresolved D. The V end was cut by 0 bases, the J end by 1 base, with 4 bases between. This CDR3 has 13 amino acids. CDR1 and CDR2 (germline): SGHNT, YYREEE (reference sequence). CDR3 DNA sequence: TGTGCCAGCAGCTTGGTAGGCCAAGAGACCCAGTACTTC. Residues: CASSLVGQETQYF.

This rearrangement joins TRBV28 to TRBJ2-1; no firm D call. CDR1 and CDR2 from the germline V gene are MDHEN and SYDVKM. The CDR3 runs to 16 residues. The V gene lost 6 bases and the J gene lost 0 bases, with 15 bases spanning the gap. The CDR3 bases are TGTGCCAGCAGCCCGGACGGATACCGCTCCTACAATGAGCAGTTCTTC. This sequence encodes CASSPDGYRSYNEQFF.

V usage is TRBV10-3 and J usage is TRBJ2-5; a weak D match, TRBD2 (6 bases). Judging by the DNA end, TRBJ2-7 fits better; the J call may be wrong. CDR3 size: 14 residues. CDR1 is ENHRY, CDR2 SYGVKD, per germline. In nucleotides, the CDR3 is TGTGCCATCTCGGAAGAGGGAGGTTCGTACGAGCAGTACTTC. Translating gives CAISEEGGSYEQYF.

This chain connects TRBV30 to TRBJ1-6; the match to TRBD1 covers 7 bases. J lost 7 bases, V lost 1 base, and 4 bases had no gene match. The germline gives CDR1 GTSNPN, CDR2 SVGIG (reference sequence). The CDR3 runs 14 residues. In DNA, the CDR3 is TGTGCCTGGAGTGCGGGACAGCAGAATTCACCCCTCCACTTT. Amino acids: CAWSAGQQNSPLHF. Drawing the rest from reference TRBV30 and TRBJ1-6, the complete variable domain is SQTIHQWPATLVQPVGSPLSLECTVEGTSNPNLYWYRQAAGRGLQLLFYSVGIGQISSEVPQNLSASRPQDRQFILSSKKLLLSDSGFYLCAWSAGQQNSPLHFGNGTRLTVT.

This clone occurred once. The rearrangement links TRBV7-2 to TRBJ2-3; D ambiguous. The CDR3 runs to 15 residues. Germline V lookup: CDR1 SGHTA, CDR2 FQGNSA. V was pared by 1 base and J by 2 bases, with 10 bases between. In DNA form, the CDR3 reads TGTGCCAGCAGCTTAGTATGGGGTACCACAGATACGCAGTATTTT. It translates to CASSLVWGTTDTQYF.

The genes are TRBV5-1 and TRBJ2-7; D remains ambiguous. Germline values: CDR1 SGHRS, CDR2 YFSETQ. The CDR3 is made up of 15 amino acids. The V end lost 0 bases, the J end lost 4 bases, and 14 bases lay between the germline ends. CDR3 bases: TGCGCCAGCAGCTTGGTATTGGGCCCAGGATACGAGCAGTACTTC. It yields the protein CASSLVLGPGYEQYF.

On this clone: One end of the junction is discordant with germline, which a read error may explain. The chain is built from TRBV7-7 and TRBJ2-3; D gene uncertain. There are 13 residues in the CDR3. Germline CDR1 reads SSHAT; CDR2 reads FNYEAQ (reference sequence). CDR3: CASTSRRPDTQYF. The DNA for the CDR3 is TGTGCTAGCACCTCTAGACGACCAGATACGCAGTATTTT.

V is TRBV7-3 and J is TRBJ1-2; the D is unclear. V was pared by 3 bases and J by 2 bases, with 7 bases between. The germline gives CDR1 SGHTA, CDR2 FQGTGA. This CDR3 comprises 13 residues. Written as DNA, the CDR3 is TGTGCCAGCAGCTTGAACAGCAACTATGGCTACACCTTC. Residues: CASSLNSNYGYTF.

This clone was picked up a small number of times. The gene calls are TRBV7-2 and TRBJ1-2, with unresolved D. Germline values: CDR1 SGHTA, CDR2 FQGNSA. This CDR3 contains 16 residues. Deletions cut 5 bases from V and 1 base from J, with 17 bases between. CDR3 DNA sequence: TGTGCCAGCAGCGGGATGATGGCAGCTATTAACTATGGCTACACCTTC. Translating it yields CASSGMMAAINYGYTF. Looking up the rest from reference TRBV7-2 and TRBJ1-2 gives the full variable domain: GAGVSQSPSNKVTEKGKDVELRCDPISGHTALYWYRQSLGQGLEFLIYFQGNSAPDKSGLPSDRFSAERTGGSVSTLTIQRTQQEDSAVYLCASSGMMAAINYGYTFGSGTRLTVV.

This chain links TRBV5-4 with TRBJ2-4, with TRBD1 matching 7 bases. Germline CDR1 is SGHNT and CDR2 is YYREEE (reference sequence). This CDR3 is built from 14 residues. Trimming cost V 4 bases and J 3 bases; bases outside gene matches: 4. The CDR3 DNA reads TGTGCCAGCAGCCAACAGGGGTTCAAAAACATTCAGTACTTC. Its protein is CASSQQGFKNIQYF. The whole variable domain, filled in from reference TRBV5-4 and TRBJ2-4, reads ETGVTQSPTHLIKTRGQQVTLRCSSQSGHNTVSWYQQALGQGPQFIFQYYREEENGRGNFPPRFSGLQFPNYSSELNVNALELDDSALYLCASSQQGFKNIQYFGAGTRLSVL.

The sample holds one count of this clone. The chain has TRBV19 and TRBJ2-3, with D perhaps being TRBD1 or TRBD2 (5 bases each). The CDR3 has 17 amino acids. The germline CDR1 and CDR2 sequences are LNHDA and SQIVND (reference sequence). Trimming cost V 6 bases and J 3 bases, with 22 bases left between them. This chain's CDR3 is CASRTRVEERGTDTQYF. CDR3 nucleotide sequence: TGTGCCAGTAGGACCCGCGTGGAGGAGAGGGGTACAGATACGCAGTATTTT. The variable domain in full, with the rest retrieved from reference TRBV19 and TRBJ2-3, is DGGITQSPKYLFRKEGQNVTLSCEQNLNHDAMYWYRQDPGQGLRLIYYSQIVNDFQKGDIAEGYSVSREKKESFPLTVTSAQKNPTAFYLCASRTRVEERGTDTQYFGPGTRLTVL.

The rearrangement links TRBV5-1 to TRBJ1-1; D not resolved. Germline V lookup: CDR1 SGHRS, CDR2 YFSETQ. CDR3 length equals 14 residues. The V and J ends lost 0 bases and 2 bases respectively, with 8 bases between them. The CDR3 loop is CASSLAHTNTEAFF. The CDR3 coding sequence is TGCGCCAGCAGCTTGGCTCATACAAACACTGAAGCTTTCTTT.

This clone was found once. The chain has TRBV28 and TRBJ2-2; 12 bases are a match to TRBD1. With 4 bases clipped from V and 7 bases from J, the junction kept 4 bases outside the gene matches. From germline, CDR1 is MDHEN and CDR2 SYDVKM. CDR3 length: 15 amino acids. The CDR3 DNA is TGTGCCAGCAGTTCCGGGACAGGGGGCATCGGGGAGCTGTTTTTT. It specifies CASSSGTGGIGELFF.

The chain carries TRBV11-2 and TRBJ2-6; unclear D gene. Germline CDR1 is SGHAT and CDR2 is FQNNGV. The V and J ends lost 3 bases and 0 bases respectively, with 9 bases between them. The CDR3 runs 16 residues. In DNA, the CDR3 is TGTGCCAGCAGCTTTGTTTTCCGCTCTGGGGCCAACGTCCTGACTTTC. Its translation: CASSFVFRSGANVLTF.

The CDR3 region is CASSEAQGEEKLFF. The CDR3, as DNA: TGTGCCAGCAGTGAAGCGCAGGGGGAAGAAAAACTGTTTTTT. The chain couples TRBV2 to TRBJ1-4; 7 nucleotides line up with TRBD1. Looked up from germline, CDR1 is SNHLY and CDR2 is FYNNEI. J gave up 8 bases and V 0 bases, and 3 bases lay outside the gene matches. The CDR3 has 14 residues.

The table lists this clone with a count of one. The CDR3 DNA reads as TGTGCCAGCAGCCCCAATAGCGGGAGGGCCCAAGATACGCAGTATTTT. Its translation: CASSPNSGRAQDTQYF. This chain joins TRBV11-3 and TRBJ2-3; 11 positions agree with TRBD2. The CDR3 runs to 16 residues. Germline trimming cut 5 bases from V and 5 bases from J; bases unmatched to any gene: 9. Germline assignment: CDR1 SGHNT and CDR2 YENEEA.

The chain recombines TRBV28 with TRBJ2-3; D not resolved. CDR1 and CDR2 from the germline V gene are MDHEN and SYDVKM. The CDR3 extends over 13 amino acids. The ends were cut back, 3 bases at V and 5 bases at J, with 9 bases in the middle. In nucleotides, the CDR3 is TGTGCCAGCAGTTTGCGTCGGGTAGATACGCAGTATTTT. Translating it yields CASSLRRVDTQYF.

The chain uses TRBV7-2 and TRBJ1-1, with TRBD1 as a possible D gene (6 bases). Germline loops: CDR1 SGHTA, CDR2 FQGNSA. This CDR3 has 14 amino acids. Trimming left V 4 bases short and J 5 bases short, with 14 bases between. The DNA of the CDR3 is TGTGCCAGCAGCTCTCGGGCAGGGGAGACTGAAGCTTTCTTT. Its protein is CASSSRAGETEAFF.

J is TRBJ2-2 and V is TRBV7-9; no definite D call. The CDR3 runs to 10 residues. V was pared by 5 bases and J by 6 bases, with 1 base between. Germline CDR1 and CDR2: SEHNR and FQNEAQ (reference sequence). The CDR3 is CASSPGELFF. In nucleotides, the CDR3 is TGTGCCAGCAGCCCCGGGGAGCTGTTTTTT.

This clone occurred once. The gene calls are TRBV19 and TRBJ2-1, with 9 bases lining up with TRBD2. The germline V gene has CDR1 LNHDA and CDR2 SQIVND (reference sequence). The CDR3 spans 16 residues. V gave up 0 bases and J gave up 6 bases; unmatched junction bases: 6. CDR3 in DNA: TGTGCCAGTAGTATAGATGCGGGAGGGCCTCTCAATGAGCAGTTCTTC. This sequence encodes CASSIDAGGPLNEQFF.

The chain couples TRBV4-2 to TRBJ2-3; 12 bases map to TRBD2. This CDR3 comprises 17 residues. With 4 bases clipped from V and 3 bases from J, the junction kept 8 bases outside the gene matches. Germline values: CDR1 LGHNA, CDR2 YNFKEQ. Here the CDR3 DNA reads TGTGCCAGCAGCCGCCTGACTAGCGGGAGAGATACAGATACGCAGTATTTT. Protein product: CASSRLTSGRDTDTQYF.

J is TRBJ1-4 and V is TRBV7-2; D is ambiguous. V was trimmed by 1 base and J by 12 bases, leaving 6 bases between them. Germline CDR1 SGHTA, CDR2 FQGNSA. This CDR3 is built from 11 residues. The CDR3 DNA is TGTGCCAGCAGCTTAGAAGGGCAACTGTTTTTT. Its translation: CASSLEGQLFF.

This clone was seen only once. The chain carries TRBV30 and TRBJ1-4; no reliable D call. Germline CDR1 is GTSNPN and CDR2 is SVGIG (reference sequence). The V end lost 1 base, the J end lost 8 bases, and 11 bases lay between the germline ends. The CDR3 is made up of 13 amino acids. The CDR3 sequence is CAWSGGVDEKLFF. The DNA of the CDR3 is TGTGCCTGGAGTGGTGGGGTGGACGAAAAACTGTTTTTT.